One sample yielded the 32 T cell receptor beta chains listed below, sequenced in a study of blood T cell repertoires in COVID-19. Profiling relied on immunoSEQ multiplex PCR, and the TCRdb table lists in-frame clones only, not all of them. The repertoire consists of roughly 130,000 clones, with about 84% occurring once and the leading ten covering 12%. The sample taken for sequencing was peripheral blood. The receptors come from a woman in her fifties or sixties with acute or convalescent COVID-19.

The V call is TRBV3-1 (or the pseudogene TRBV3-2), the J call TRBJ2-3; TRBD1 might be the D (6 bases). Per germline, CDR1 LGHDT and CDR2 YNNKEL (reference sequence). V was trimmed by 4 bases and J by 3 bases, leaving 14 bases between them. The CDR3 runs to 15 residues. The CDR3 loop is CASSRAQGSTDTQYF. CDR3 coding DNA: TGTGCCAGCAGCCGGGCGCAGGGGTCGACAGATACGCAGTATTTT.

The chain's CDR3 is CASSTRLAGNTGELFF. CDR3 nucleotides: TGTGCCAGCAGCACCAGGCTAGCGGGGAACACCGGGGAGCTGTTTTTT. This chain links TRBV7-2 with TRBJ2-2, with TRBD2 identical over 8 bases. The germline V gene has CDR1 SGHTA and CDR2 FQGNSA. J lost 1 base, V lost 5 bases, and 6 bases had no gene match. This CDR3 has 16 amino acids.

V usage is TRBV25-1 and J usage is TRBJ1-2; TRBD1 aligns across 10 bases. There are 14 residues in the CDR3. The germline V gene encodes CDR1 MGHDK and CDR2 SYGVNS. The junction had 4 bases not matched to a gene; V was cut back by 3 bases and J by 6 bases. CDR3 protein: CASSDMGQGHGYTF. The CDR3 region has the DNA TGTGCCAGCAGTGATATGGGACAGGGGCATGGCTACACCTTC.

The chain joins TRBV4-1 to TRBJ2-1; TRBD1 might be the D (5 bases). The CDR3 has 16 amino acids. Germline assignment: CDR1 MGHRA and CDR2 YSYEKL. With 3 bases removed from V and 0 bases from J, the gap between germline ends came to 12 bases. The CDR3 loop is CASSQDRQSSYNEQFF. The CDR3 DNA reads TGCGCCAGCAGCCAGGATAGACAGAGCTCCTACAATGAGCAGTTCTTC.

This chain joins TRBV5-1 and TRBJ1-1, with D unclear. Germline V gene sequence: CDR1 SGHRS, CDR2 YFSETQ. The CDR3 totals 15 residues. Trimming shortened V by 4 bases and J by 1 base, and 14 bases separated the two germline ends. Written as DNA, the CDR3 is TGCGCCAGCAGCCTTGTTGATGCCGGGAACACTGAAGCTTTCTTT. It codes for CASSLVDAGNTEAFF.

The count of this clone is one. The rearrangement uses TRBV2 and TRBJ1-1; tentatively, D is TRBD1 (5 bases). CDR1 and CDR2 (germline): SNHLY, FYNNEI. Trimming took 7 bases from V and 4 from J, leaving 16 bases between them. The CDR3 spans 14 residues. The CDR3 nucleotides read TGTGCCAGCACTCCAACGGACATATCCACTGAAGCTTTCTTT. Translating it yields CASTPTDISTEAFF.

This rearrangement joins TRBV11-2 to TRBJ1-1; D gene unclear. V was pared by 2 bases and J by 4 bases, with 8 bases between. The V gene's germline CDR1 is SGHAT and CDR2 FQNNGV. The CDR3 contains 13 residues. Written as DNA, the CDR3 is TGTGCCAGCAGCTTAACGGAGGGCACTGAAGCTTTCTTT. This translates into CASSLTEGTEAFF.

This clone has just one count. The gene calls are TRBV12-3 or TRBV12-4 and TRBJ1-4; D remains unclear. Trimming took off 7 bases at V and 8 bases at J, with 11 bases between the two ends. There are 12 residues in the CDR3. The CDR3 region is CASIGGEEKLFF. CDR3 nucleotide sequence: TGTGCCAGCATTGGCGGGGAGGAAAAACTGTTTTTT.

V gene TRBV30 combines with J gene TRBJ1-2, with D possibly being TRBD1 (6 bases). This CDR3 spans 11 amino acids. V dropped 7 bases and J dropped 6 bases, with 12 bases sitting between them. Germline V lookup: CDR1 GTSNPN, CDR2 SVGIG (reference sequence). This chain's CDR3 is CALGQTNGYTF. The DNA of the CDR3 is TGTGCCTTAGGACAGACGAATGGCTACACCTTC.

The J gene is TRBJ1-1, the V gene TRBV19; D may be TRBD1 (5 bases). Germline V lookup: CDR1 LNHDA, CDR2 SQIVND (reference sequence). This CDR3 region has 13 residues. The V and J ends lost 0 bases and 5 bases respectively, with 7 bases between them. CDR3 DNA sequence: TGTGCCAGTAGTATAGACAGGGTTACTGAAGCTTTCTTT. Amino acids: CASSIDRVTEAFF.

This clone was detected only a few times. The V gene is TRBV6-5, the J gene TRBJ1-6, with D uncertain. V lost 10 bases and J lost 9, with 10 bases in between. This CDR3 spans 11 amino acids. The germline V gene encodes CDR1 MNHEY and CDR2 SVGAGI. Written as DNA, the CDR3 is TGTGCCACCGAGGTGGGTTCACCCCTCCACTTT. It encodes CATEVGSPLHF.

The chain couples TRBV7-9 to TRBJ1-5; 9 bases align to TRBD1. Germline CDR1 is SEHNR and CDR2 is FQNEAQ (reference sequence). The V and J ends lost 4 bases and 2 bases, in that order; junction bases with no gene match: 6. This CDR3 has 16 residues. The CDR3 loop reads CASSSDTGGRNQPQHF. In DNA, the CDR3 is TGTGCCAGCAGCTCGGACACAGGGGGCCGCAATCAGCCCCAGCATTTT.

This chain links TRBV5-1 with TRBJ1-2; D is possibly TRBD1 (5 bases). V was shortened by 4 bases and J by 6 bases, with 19 bases between the two germline ends. CDR3 length: 15 amino acids. From germline, CDR1 is SGHRS and CDR2 YFSETQ. The CDR3 reads CASSPRGHLLDGYTF. The CDR3 nucleotides are TGCGCCAGCAGCCCCCGCGGACACCTTTTAGATGGCTACACCTTC.

The chain is built from TRBV7-9 and TRBJ1-1; D remains ambiguous. The CDR3 consists of 13 residues. Trimming shortened V by 5 bases and J by 7 bases, and 14 bases separated the two germline ends. Germline CDR1 SEHNR, CDR2 FQNEAQ (reference sequence). This CDR3 is CASSPPMAGEAFF. CDR3 nucleotide sequence: TGTGCCAGCAGCCCCCCCATGGCGGGTGAAGCTTTCTTT. Based on the CDR3 plus reference TRBV7-9 and TRBJ1-1, the full variable domain is DTGVSQNPRHKITKRGQNVTFRCDPISEHNRLYWYRQTLGQGPEFLTYFQNEAQLEKSRLLSDRFSAERPKGSFSTLEIQRTEQGDSAMYLCASSPPMAGEAFFGQGTRLTVV.

The V gene is TRBV5-1, the J gene TRBJ2-3; 8 positions match TRBD1. The CDR3 length is 15 residues. Germline V gene data show CDR1 as SGHRS and CDR2 as YFSETQ. The trim removed 4 bases at V and 0 bases at J, leaving 4 bases unmatched. The CDR3 bases are TGCGCCAGCAGCCGACAGGGGCAGAGCACAGATACGCAGTATTTT. Amino acids: CASSRQGQSTDTQYF.

V and J are TRBV28 and TRBJ1-3; D may be TRBD1 (5 bases). CDR3 length: 15 amino acids. Germline assignment: CDR1 MDHEN and CDR2 SYDVKM. V lost 3 bases, J lost 2 bases, and 11 bases lay in between. The CDR3 DNA sequence: TGTGCCAGCAGTTTTCAGGGAACCACTGGAAACACCATATATTTT. Encoded protein: CASSFQGTTGNTIYF.

The chain has TRBV5-1 and TRBJ2-1; 9 nucleotides line up with TRBD1. The CDR3 consists of 15 residues. V was clipped by 3 bases and J by 4 bases; unmatched bases: 5. The germline V gene encodes CDR1 SGHRS and CDR2 YFSETQ. The CDR3 region has the DNA TGCGCCAGCAGCTGGGACAGGGAGGGATACAATGAGCAGTTCTTC. Translating gives CASSWDREGYNEQFF.

This chain uses TRBV4-1 with TRBJ1-2; a weak D match, TRBD1 (5 bases). The CDR3 is made up of 15 amino acids. Looked up from germline, CDR1 is MGHRA and CDR2 is YSYEKL. With 6 bases removed from V and 3 bases from J, the gap between germline ends came to 17 bases. The CDR3 reads CASRPGYGIDYGYTF. The CDR3, as DNA: TGCGCCAGCAGGCCAGGGTATGGGATAGACTATGGCTACACCTTC.

This chain links TRBV12-3 or TRBV12-4 with TRBJ1-2; D remains unclear. V shed 5 bases and J shed 0 bases, with 4 bases lying between them. The CDR3 contains 12 residues. CDR3 in amino acids: CASSQTNYGYTF. The CDR3 coding sequence is TGTGCCAGCAGTCAAACTAACTATGGCTACACCTTC.

The V call is TRBV3-1 (or the pseudogene TRBV3-2), the J call TRBJ1-2, with D possibly TRBD1 on 5 matching bases. V was clipped by 5 bases and J by 4 bases, with 17 bases between them. CDR3 length equals 15 residues. Germline loops: CDR1 LGHDT, CDR2 YNNKEL (reference sequence). The CDR3 DNA reads as TGTGCCAGCAGCTCTGAGAGGGGACTGTTCTATGGCTACACCTTC. This gives the protein CASSSERGLFYGYTF.

V usage is TRBV6-5 and J usage is TRBJ1-3; D remains ambiguous. Germline lookup yields CDR1 MNHEY and CDR2 SVGAGI. This CDR3 contains 12 residues. V was trimmed by 7 bases and J by 7 bases, leaving 11 bases between them. The DNA of the CDR3 is TGTGCCAGCAACGAGGGTCCCAACACCATATATTTT. This sequence encodes CASNEGPNTIYF.

This clone turned up a few times. The rearrangement joins TRBV27 to TRBJ1-6; D is undetermined. This CDR3 is built from 12 residues. Trimming pared 3 bases from V and 7 bases from J, leaving 4 bases between. CDR1 is MNHEY and CDR2 is SMNVEV in the germline V gene (reference sequence). This CDR3 is CASSLRNSPLHF. The DNA for the CDR3 is TGTGCCAGCAGTTTGAGAAATTCACCCCTCCACTTT.

This chain joins TRBV6-1 and TRBJ2-7, with a tentative D call TRBD1 (6 bases). V was trimmed by 0 bases and J by 5 bases, leaving 14 bases between them. CDR1 and CDR2 (germline): MNHNS, SASEGT. The CDR3 is 15 amino acids. This CDR3 reads CASSEARQGKDEQYF. The CDR3 DNA reads as TGTGCCAGCAGTGAAGCTAGGCAGGGGAAGGACGAGCAGTACTTC.

This chain links TRBV20-1 with TRBJ1-1; TRBD1 matches at 7 bases. The germline CDR1 and CDR2 sequences are DFQATT and SNEGSKA (reference sequence). The CDR3 runs to 11 residues. Trimming cost V 6 bases and J 6 bases; bases outside gene matches: 4. The CDR3 nucleotides are TGCAGTGCCGCCGGGACAGCTGAAGCTTTCTTT. Translated, it gives CSAAGTAEAFF.

CDR3 bases: TGTGCCAGCAGGATCCTAGCGGGGGGGCCGAACACCGGGGAGCTGTTTTTT. Protein sequence: CASRILAGGPNTGELFF. The chain carries TRBV21-1 and TRBJ2-2; the D call TRBD2 from the table was never checked on the DNA. TRBV21-1 is noted as a pseudogene. This CDR3 region has 17 residues.

The CDR3 DNA reads as TGTGCCAGCAGTTACGACAGTACCCAATACAACTATGGCTACACCTTC. It yields the protein CASSYDSTQYNYGYTF. This chain joins TRBV6-6 and TRBJ1-2; D possibly corresponds to TRBD1 (5 bases). Germline V gives CDR1 MNHNY, CDR2 SVGAGI (reference sequence). This CDR3 has 16 amino acids. The V and J ends lost 2 bases and 2 bases respectively, with 15 bases between them.

The chain links TRBV11-3 to TRBJ2-2, with 7 bases aligning to TRBD2. V dropped 4 bases and J dropped 0; count of bases not matched to a gene: 5. The CDR3 is 16 residues long. Germline CDR1 reads SGHNT; CDR2 reads YENEEA. The CDR3 nucleotides are TGTGCCAGCAGCTCCGGGGGGACGGCGAACACCGGGGAGCTGTTTTTT. Its translation is CASSSGGTANTGELFF.

The rearrangement joins TRBV5-1 to TRBJ2-1; the match to TRBD2 covers 9 bases. Germline-derived CDR1 and CDR2 are SGHRS and YFSETQ. With V trimmed by 3 bases and J by 9 bases, 13 bases remained unmatched. The CDR3 extends over 16 amino acids. The CDR3 DNA follows: TGCGCCAGCAGCTCACCCGCCCGCGGGGGGGGCGCTGAGCAGTTCTTC. This gives the protein CASSSPARGGGAEQFF.

As to this clone: The same CDR3 also results from other DNA sequences found in this sample. The chain links TRBV12-3 or TRBV12-4 to TRBJ1-5; tentatively, D is TRBD1 (5 bases). V lost 4 bases and J lost 7, with 11 bases in between. The CDR3 runs to 13 residues. CDR3 residues: CASSSGGGQPQHF. The CDR3, as DNA: TGTGCCAGCAGTTCGGGGGGAGGGCAGCCCCAGCATTTT.

V usage is TRBV24-1 and J usage is TRBJ1-5; possible D gene TRBD1, 6 bases. The CDR3 is made up of 16 amino acids. Trimming took off 1 base at V and 0 bases at J, with 9 bases between the two ends. Germline CDR1 reads KGHDR; CDR2 reads SFDVKD. This CDR3 is CATSDFQGNSNQPQHF. The CDR3 DNA is TGTGCCACCAGTGATTTTCAGGGGAATAGCAATCAGCCCCAGCATTTT.

This rearrangement joins TRBV2 to TRBJ1-6; tentative D call: TRBD1 (6 bases). The CDR3 length is 14 residues. Trimming removed 3 bases from V and 7 bases from J, with 10 bases in between. CDR1 is SNHLY, CDR2 FYNNEI, per germline. The DNA for the CDR3 is TGTGCCAGCAGTGACCAGGGGCACAATTCACCCCTCCACTTT. This codes for CASSDQGHNSPLHF.

The chain joins TRBV29-1 to TRBJ1-2, with 8 bases fitting TRBD1. V gave up 6 bases and J gave up 6 bases; unmatched junction bases: 18. CDR1 is SQVTM and CDR2 is ANQGSEA in the germline V gene. The CDR3 contains 16 residues. CDR3 nucleotides: TGCAGCGTCCCGGGACAGGCAGTAGGTCTTCATCATGGCTACACCTTC. Amino acid sequence: CSVPGQAVGLHHGYTF.